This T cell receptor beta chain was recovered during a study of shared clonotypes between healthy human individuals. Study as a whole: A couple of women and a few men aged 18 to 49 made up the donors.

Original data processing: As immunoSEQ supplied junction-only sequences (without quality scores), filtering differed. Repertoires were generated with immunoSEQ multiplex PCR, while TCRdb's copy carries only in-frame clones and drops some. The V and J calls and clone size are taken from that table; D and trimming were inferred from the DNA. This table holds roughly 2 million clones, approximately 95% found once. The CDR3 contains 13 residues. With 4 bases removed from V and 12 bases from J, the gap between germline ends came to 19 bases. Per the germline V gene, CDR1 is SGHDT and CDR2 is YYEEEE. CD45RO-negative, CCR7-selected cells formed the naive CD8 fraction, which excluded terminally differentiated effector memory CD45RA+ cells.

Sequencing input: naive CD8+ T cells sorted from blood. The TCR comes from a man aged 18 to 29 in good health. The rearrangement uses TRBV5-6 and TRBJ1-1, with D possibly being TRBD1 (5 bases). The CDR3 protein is CASSAELDSFPFF. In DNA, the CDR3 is TGTGCCAGCAGCGCCGAACTTGACAGCTTCCCTTTCTTT.